One sample yielded the 7 T cell receptor beta chains listed below, sequenced in a study of PD-1 blockade in classical Hodgkin lymphoma (dated by TCRdb to 2019 to 2021). Read against the paper, the sample's time point label means: cycle 1 day 1 (C1D1), immediately before nivolumab initiation. Every trial patient had relapsed after autologous stem cell transplantation, and cohorts A, B and C differed in prior brentuximab vedotin exposure. Library construction relied on the immunoSEQ multiplex PCR assay. The source is immuneACCESS, and TCRdb retained only in-frame sequences with V and J called. Part of the clones is not carried over; for the studies checked, unresolved V genes explain less than half of this, and the remainder is unexplained. Present in this sample are 45,000 to 55,000 clones, roughly 80% of which were seen just once. About 16% of the sample is in the top ten clones. Here the sequenced sample was peripheral blood mononuclear cells (PBMCs), taken at baseline. The receptors stem from a human donor with classical Hodgkin lymphoma.

The CDR3 nucleotides are TGTGCCAGCAGCTTAGAAGTTTACACAGATACGCAGTATTTT. Its protein product is CASSLEVYTDTQYF. The gene calls are TRBV7-2 and TRBJ2-3; D is unresolved. CDR3 size: 14 residues. V was clipped by 1 base and J by 2 bases, with 7 bases between them. Germline loops: CDR1 SGHTA, CDR2 FQGNSA.

The CDR3 spells CATAPSIFGNTIYF. CDR3 bases: TGTGCCACCGCCCCGAGCATCTTTGGAAACACCATATATTTT. The genes are TRBV10-3 and TRBJ1-3, with D unresolved. The V end was cut by 10 bases, the J end by 3 bases, with 16 bases between. CDR1 is ENHRY and CDR2 is SYGVKD in the germline V gene. The CDR3 is 14 residues long.

The chain joins TRBV27 to TRBJ2-7; 8 bases map to TRBD2. The CDR3 spans 14 residues. With 3 bases clipped from V and 5 bases from J, the junction kept 6 bases outside the gene matches. In germline, CDR1 is MNHEY, CDR2 SMNVEV (reference sequence). CDR3 sequence: CASSFPGGRNEQYF. The CDR3 DNA reads TGTGCCAGCAGTTTCCCGGGGGGGCGCAACGAGCAGTACTTC.

The V gene is TRBV6-6, the J gene TRBJ2-7; D not resolved. The CDR3 is 12 amino acids. In germline, CDR1 is MNHNY, CDR2 SVGAGI (reference sequence). Trimming removed 8 bases from V and 1 base from J, with 9 bases in between. CDR3 sequence: CASGRRSYEQYF. In DNA, the CDR3 is TGTGCCAGCGGCAGGCGATCCTACGAGCAGTACTTC.

This clone has a single count. This sequence joins TRBV19 and TRBJ1-1; a weak D match, TRBD1 (5 bases). Germline CDR1 is LNHDA and CDR2 is SQIVND (reference sequence). V lost 3 bases, J lost 5 bases, and 16 bases lay in between. The CDR3 has 15 amino acids. This CDR3 is CASSMGLGGVTEAFF. CDR3 bases: TGTGCCAGTAGTATGGGCCTCGGAGGGGTAACTGAAGCTTTCTTT.

The rearrangement links TRBV11-3 to TRBJ2-1; 8 bases align to TRBD1. The CDR3 is 15 amino acids. With 5 bases clipped from V and 4 bases from J, the junction kept 7 bases outside the gene matches. Germline CDR1 is SGHNT and CDR2 is YENEEA. CDR3 amino acids: CASSPQGAVYNEQFF. The CDR3 coding sequence is TGTGCCAGCAGCCCCCAGGGGGCGGTTTACAATGAGCAGTTCTTC.

V and J are TRBV6-6 and TRBJ2-5; no clear D. The V end was cut by 5 bases, the J end by 4 bases, with 11 bases between. The CDR3 spans 13 residues. Per germline, CDR1 MNHNY and CDR2 SVGAGI (reference sequence). The CDR3 reads CASSTSSLETQYF. The CDR3 DNA reads TGTGCCAGCAGTACCTCGTCCCTAGAGACCCAGTACTTC.